One T cell receptor (beta chain) is described in this entry. Its antigen remains unknown. This specimen belongs to a study of T cell responses to AZD1222 COVID-19 vaccine. Findings of the study overall: Clonal diversity may have been underestimated in mostly white British donors. The breadth and depth of Spike-specific TCRs increased once two AZD1222 doses had been given.

Here immunoSEQ multiplex PCR was the method, and the copy in TCRdb shows in-frame clones only, minus some. The table shows 130,000 or so clones, with around 90% occurring only once. This CDR3 is 14 amino acids long. In germline, CDR1 is LNHDA, CDR2 SQIVND (reference sequence). V lost 3 bases to trimming and J lost 2 bases, with 8 bases between them. This sequence originates from an adult who received the AZD1222 COVID-19 vaccine. The sample was peripheral blood, taken 28 days after the second AZD1222 dose. The rearrangement links TRBV19 to TRBJ1-3; D not certain. Written as DNA, the CDR3 is TGTGCCAGTAGTATGCAGTCAGCTGGAAACACCATATATTTT. Translation gives CASSMQSAGNTIYF.